The 2 T cell receptor beta chains listed next were all sequenced from one sample in a study of shared T cell receptors in the human thymus. Sequencing used immunoSEQ multiplex PCR; TCRdb keeps in-frame clones, though not all of them. The sample contains almost 550,000 clones, more than 75% of which appear only once. This sample was also put to use in a study of human thymus T cells.

The sample consisted of thymocytes. The receptors come from a boy in the first two years of life with a congenital heart defect.

This chain links TRBV13 with TRBJ1-4, with a tentative D call TRBD1 (6 bases). Trimming shortened V by 6 bases and J by 8 bases, and 19 bases separated the two germline ends. Germline-derived CDR1 and CDR2 are PRHDT and FYEKMQ (reference sequence). The CDR3 has 15 amino acids. This CDR3 reads CASSYTGPLEEKLFF. The CDR3 DNA sequence: TGTGCCAGCAGTTACACAGGGCCCCTAGAGGAAAAACTGTTTTTT.

This clone was recorded only once. The chain joins TRBV6-6 to TRBJ2-7, with D possibly TRBD2 on 6 matching bases. The CDR3 runs 14 residues. The germline V and J ends were trimmed by 2 bases and 7 bases, with 15 bases remaining between them. Germline CDR1 reads MNHNY; CDR2 reads SVGAGI (reference sequence). CDR3 region: CASSYAPLAWEQYF. CDR3 in DNA: TGTGCCAGCAGTTACGCCCCACTAGCCTGGGAGCAGTACTTC.